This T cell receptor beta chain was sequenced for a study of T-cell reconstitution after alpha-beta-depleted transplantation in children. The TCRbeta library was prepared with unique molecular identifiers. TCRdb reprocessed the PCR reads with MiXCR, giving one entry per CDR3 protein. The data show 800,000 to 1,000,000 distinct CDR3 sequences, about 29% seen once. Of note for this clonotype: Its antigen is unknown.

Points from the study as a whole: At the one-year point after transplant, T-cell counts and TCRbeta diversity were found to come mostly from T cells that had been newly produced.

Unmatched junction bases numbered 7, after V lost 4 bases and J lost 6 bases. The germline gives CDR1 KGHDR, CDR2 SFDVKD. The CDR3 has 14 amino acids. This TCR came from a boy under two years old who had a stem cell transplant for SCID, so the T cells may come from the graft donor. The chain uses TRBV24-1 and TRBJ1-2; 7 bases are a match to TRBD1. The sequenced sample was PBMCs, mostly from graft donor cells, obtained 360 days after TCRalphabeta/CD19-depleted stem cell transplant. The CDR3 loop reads CATSDPRGLDGYTF. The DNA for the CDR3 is TGTGCCACCAGTGACCCCAGGGGGTTGGATGGCTACACCTTC.